This paragraph reports one T cell receptor (beta chain). Germline CDR1 and CDR2: LNHDA and SQIVND (reference sequence). This CDR3 spans 14 amino acids. V shed 10 bases, J shed 4 bases, and the junction held 8 bases outside the gene matches. These data come from a study of cytomegalovirus exposure and HLA in healthy donors. Primers for the PCR totalled 60 Vbeta and 13 Jbeta. Repertoires were generated with immunoSEQ multiplex PCR, while TCRdb's copy carries only in-frame clones and drops some. The table includes under 200,000 clones, approximately 83% detected once. Sequencing was performed on PBMCs. The receptor was derived from a man aged 18-30 years in good health and CMV-seropositive. The chain joins TRBV19 to TRBJ1-5, with TRBD1 matching over 9 bases. CDR3 amino acids: CATGRGTGNQPQHF. In DNA form, the CDR3 reads TGTGCCACCGGCAGGGGGACAGGGAATCAGCCCCAGCATTTT.